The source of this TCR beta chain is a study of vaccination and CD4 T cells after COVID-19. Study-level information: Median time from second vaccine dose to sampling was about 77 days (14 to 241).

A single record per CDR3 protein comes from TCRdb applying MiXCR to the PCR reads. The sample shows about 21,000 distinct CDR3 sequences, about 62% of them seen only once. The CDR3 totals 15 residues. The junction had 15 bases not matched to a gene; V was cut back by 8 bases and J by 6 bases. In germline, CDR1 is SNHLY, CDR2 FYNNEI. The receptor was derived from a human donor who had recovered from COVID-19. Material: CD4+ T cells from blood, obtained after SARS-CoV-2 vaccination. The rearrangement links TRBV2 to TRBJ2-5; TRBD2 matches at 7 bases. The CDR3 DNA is TGTGCCAGCGTCCTGGTGGGGGGGATATCAAAGACCCAGTACTTC. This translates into CASVLVGGISKTQYF. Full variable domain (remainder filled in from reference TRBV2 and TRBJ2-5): EPEVTQTPSHQVTQMGQEVILRCVPISNHLYFYWYRQILGQKVEFLVSFYNNEISEKSEIFDDQFSVERPDGSNFTLKIRSTKLEDSAMYFCASVLVGGISKTQYFGPGTRLLVL.